Each of the 32 T cell receptor beta chains below was sequenced from the same sample in a study of blood T cells in healthy people across ages. A second about 7 to 11 cycle PCR used barcoded and J-beta primers. TCRdb re-analysed the 5' RACE reads in MiXCR, keeping a single row per CDR3 protein. The sample carries a few hundred thousand distinct CDR3 sequences, about a quarter recorded once. The same sample was also used in a study of T cells of mothers and their children.

The specimen sequenced was blood. Source of these receptors: a boy between 2 and 10 years old in good health.

This clonotype has only one observation. The chain recombines TRBV7-2 with TRBJ2-2, with TRBD1 identical over 12 bases. V trimming: 4 bases; J trimming: 6 bases; junction bases outside the gene matches: 6. CDR1 is SGHTA, CDR2 FQGNSA, per germline. This CDR3 is built from 16 residues. CDR3: CASSSRDRGLAGELFF. In DNA form, the CDR3 reads TGTGCCAGCAGCTCCCGGGACAGGGGGCTCGCCGGGGAGCTGTTTTTT.

A word on this clonotype: One end of the junction does not line up with germline, which may come from a read error. The V call is TRBV5-1, the J call TRBJ2-5; D may be TRBD1 or TRBD2 (5 bases each). The J call may be mistaken, given a closer DNA end match to TRBJ2-7. Germline CDR1 SGHRS, CDR2 YFSETQ. This CDR3 is 14 amino acids long. In DNA, the CDR3 is TGCACCAGCAGCATTGGGACCGACCGCTACGAGCAGTACTTC. This codes for CTSSIGTDRYEQYF.

J is TRBJ2-1 and V is TRBV13; D gene uncertain. V dropped 1 base and J dropped 0 bases, with 7 bases sitting between them. The CDR3 totals 15 residues. Germline V gives CDR1 PRHDT, CDR2 FYEKMQ (reference sequence). The CDR3 loop is CASSLARSSYNEQFF. CDR3 bases: TGTGCCAGCAGCTTAGCTCGTAGCTCCTACAATGAGCAGTTCTTC.

J is TRBJ2-7 and V is TRBV4-1; D is unresolved. The germline V gene has CDR1 MGHRA and CDR2 YSYEKL. CDR3 size: 14 residues. Trimming stripped 0 bases from V and 11 bases from J, with 17 bases between. The CDR3 DNA reads as TGCGCCAGCAGCCAAGATGTAGACATTACAGAAAAGTACTTC. Its protein is CASSQDVDITEKYF.

At least ten counts were recorded for this clonotype. The V call is TRBV10-3, the J call TRBJ2-3; TRBD2 aligns across 7 bases. V lost 3 bases to trimming and J lost 8 bases; unmatched junction nucleotides: 11. CDR3 length: 15 residues. In germline, CDR1 is ENHRY, CDR2 SYGVKD. The DNA for the CDR3 is TGTGCCATCAGTGAAACGACTAGCCCCGGAGGTACGCAGTATTTT. Protein sequence: CAISETTSPGGTQYF.

The CDR3 loop is CASSNAPGSTYNEQFF. The CDR3 coding sequence is TGTGCCAGCAGCAACGCCCCGGGTAGCACCTACAATGAGCAGTTCTTC. This chain joins TRBV7-2 and TRBJ2-1; D gene ambiguous. Germline values: CDR1 SGHTA, CDR2 FQGNSA. Trimming left V 5 bases short and J 2 bases short, with 16 bases between. This CDR3 contains 16 residues.

The sample holds a few counts of this clonotype. The chain is built from TRBV15 and TRBJ2-7, with a tentative D call TRBD2 (5 bases). The germline V and J ends were trimmed by 7 bases and 4 bases, with 14 bases remaining between them. CDR3 length: 13 residues. Per germline, CDR1 LNHNV and CDR2 YYDKDF (reference sequence). The CDR3 DNA reads as TGTGCCACCAAGGCCGGGGATCGGTACGAGCAGTACTTC. It codes for CATKAGDRYEQYF.

This clonotype has only a few counts. The chain is built from TRBV10-3 and TRBJ2-5, with 10 bases identical to TRBD2. The CDR3 runs to 15 residues. Trimming removed 8 bases from V and 5 bases from J; junction bases left unmatched: 11. Germline V lookup: CDR1 ENHRY, CDR2 SYGVKD. This CDR3 reads CAIGAQRGGRETQYF. The CDR3 DNA sequence: TGTGCCATCGGCGCCCAGCGGGGGGGCCGTGAGACCCAGTACTTC.

In DNA form, the CDR3 reads TGTGCCAGCAGCCTCCGACAGGGCCACAATGAGCAGTTCTTC. Translated, it gives CASSLRQGHNEQFF. The J gene is TRBJ2-1, the V gene TRBV3-1; 7 bases are a match to TRBD1. Germline CDR1 is LGHDT and CDR2 is YNNKEL (reference sequence). This CDR3 comprises 14 residues. V shed 4 bases, J shed 5 bases, and the junction held 5 bases outside the gene matches.

This clonotype was detected only a few times. The chain recombines TRBV7-9 with TRBJ1-4; tentative D call: TRBD1 (5 bases). Deletions cut 5 bases from V and 4 bases from J, with 14 bases between. CDR1 is SEHNR, CDR2 FQNEAQ, per germline (reference sequence). The CDR3 has 15 amino acids. The CDR3 region has the DNA TGTGCCAGCAGCGCGCTGGGACGGATTAATGAAAAACTGTTTTTT. Translated: CASSALGRINEKLFF.

The chain combines TRBV10-3 with TRBJ2-3, with D unresolved. The CDR3 totals 13 residues. Trimming took off 0 bases at V and 6 bases at J, with 7 bases between the two ends. Germline V lookup: CDR1 ENHRY, CDR2 SYGVKD. CDR3 in amino acids: CAISESSSDTQYF. CDR3 coding DNA: TGTGCCATCAGTGAGTCGTCGTCGGATACGCAGTATTTT.

The J gene is TRBJ1-6, the V gene TRBV7-6; 11 bases map to TRBD1. The CDR3 runs 13 residues. In germline, CDR1 is SGHVS, CDR2 FNYEAQ. The V and J ends lost 10 bases and 7 bases, in that order; junction bases with no gene match: 3. CDR3 coding DNA: TGTGCCACTGGGACAGGGGGAAATTCACCCCTCCACTTT. It yields the protein CATGTGGNSPLHF.

The chain has TRBV7-9 and TRBJ1-2; 9 bases agree with TRBD1. V was clipped by 2 bases and J by 6 bases; unmatched bases: 1. This CDR3 comprises 13 residues. In germline, CDR1 is SEHNR, CDR2 FQNEAQ (reference sequence). Written as DNA, the CDR3 is TGTGCCAGCAGCTTAAGGGACAGGGATGGCTACACCTTC. It specifies CASSLRDRDGYTF.

In its sample, this clonotype was seen many times. The V and J genes are TRBV29-1 and TRBJ2-1, with D perhaps being TRBD1 or TRBD2 (5 bases each). This CDR3 spans 11 amino acids. Trimming stripped 3 bases from V and 10 bases from J, with 10 bases between. Germline assignment: CDR1 SQVTM and CDR2 ANQGSEA. CDR3 protein: CSVDLWGEQFF. CDR3 sequence (DNA): TGCAGCGTTGATTTATGGGGGGAGCAGTTCTTC.

The chain joins TRBV29-1 to TRBJ2-1; D is unclear. This CDR3 is built from 15 residues. Germline V gives CDR1 SQVTM, CDR2 ANQGSEA. Between the trimmed V and J ends, which lost 0 bases and 4 bases, there was a span of 13 bases. The CDR3 is CSVEDGLAVYNEQFF. The CDR3 DNA follows: TGCAGCGTTGAAGATGGGCTGGCGGTTTACAATGAGCAGTTCTTC.

The chain couples TRBV9 to TRBJ2-2; tentatively, D is TRBD1 (6 bases). CDR3 length: 13 residues. Trimming took 3 bases from V and 4 from J, leaving 7 bases between them. Germline V gene sequence: CDR1 SGDLS, CDR2 YYNGEE. Here the CDR3 reads CASSGTVTGELFF. Written as DNA, the CDR3 is TGTGCCAGCAGCGGGACAGTCACCGGGGAGCTGTTTTTT.

This rearrangement joins TRBV5-8 to TRBJ1-1; D is uncertain. The germline gives CDR1 SGHTS, CDR2 YDEGEE. The V gene lost 0 bases and the J gene lost 4 bases, with 10 bases spanning the gap. This CDR3 contains 14 residues. CDR3 bases: TGTGCCAGCAGCTTGGCAGTGGGTTTCACTGAAGCTTTCTTT. Translating gives CASSLAVGFTEAFF. The full variable domain, in which reference TRBV5-8 and TRBJ1-1 provide the parts outside the CDR3, is EAGVTQSPTHLIKTRGQQATLRCSPISGHTSVYWYQQALGLGLQFLLWYDEGEERNRGNFPPRFSGRQFPNYSSELNVNALELEDSALYLCASSLAVGFTEAFFGQGTRLTVV.

The gene calls are TRBV7-9 and TRBJ2-2, with 10 bases matching TRBD2. Germline values: CDR1 SEHNR, CDR2 FQNEAQ (reference sequence). The CDR3 spans 19 residues. The V and J ends lost 4 bases and 1 base, in that order; junction bases with no gene match: 12. This CDR3 is CASSSRRSGRGKNTGELFF. The CDR3 DNA reads TGTGCCAGCAGCTCCCGCCGAAGCGGGAGGGGGAAGAACACCGGGGAGCTGTTTTTT.

The rearrangement joins TRBV7-2 to TRBJ2-5, with 8 bases that match TRBD2. Germline CDR1 is SGHTA and CDR2 is FQGNSA. This CDR3 is 14 amino acids long. Trimming cost V 1 base and J 3 bases; bases outside gene matches: 1. CDR3 nucleotides: TGTGCCAGCAGCTTAGGCGGGAGGAAAGAGACCCAGTACTTC. Its protein is CASSLGGRKETQYF.

This clonotype was counted between two and nine times. The chain couples TRBV29-1 to TRBJ2-1; possibly TRBD1 for D (5 bases). The germline V gene has CDR1 SQVTM and CDR2 ANQGSEA. V was pared by 8 bases and J by 3 bases, with 23 bases between. This CDR3 is 16 amino acids long. DNA of the CDR3: TGCAGCCTTGGCAATTTTAGGGGCTCCAACTACAATGAGCAGTTCTTC. It yields the protein CSLGNFRGSNYNEQFF.

This rearrangement joins TRBV28 to TRBJ2-4; weak D call: TRBD1 (5 bases). The germline V and J ends were trimmed by 1 base and 7 bases, with 17 bases remaining between them. Germline-derived CDR1 and CDR2 are MDHEN and SYDVKM. This CDR3 comprises 16 residues. CDR3 DNA sequence: TGTGCCAGCAGTTTATACGGAACAGGCCTAGGTAACATTCAGTACTTC. As protein: CASSLYGTGLGNIQYF.

This chain uses TRBV12-3 or TRBV12-4 with TRBJ1-4; D gene uncertain. The V end was cut by 3 bases, the J end by 2 bases, with 4 bases between. The CDR3 loop spans 13 amino acids. The CDR3 DNA is TGTGCCAGCAGTTTCACCACTAATGAAAAACTGTTTTTT. It yields the protein CASSFTTNEKLFF.

In its sample, this clonotype was seen many times. This chain links TRBV12-3 or TRBV12-4 with TRBJ2-2; the D gene is possibly TRBD1 (5 bases). CDR3 size: 12 residues. Trimming removed 5 bases from V and 5 bases from J, with 6 bases in between. The CDR3, as DNA: TGTGCCAGCAGTCAGGGAACCGGGGAGCTGTTTTTT. It translates to CASSQGTGELFF.

J is TRBJ2-7 and V is TRBV20-1, with a weak D call TRBD2 (6 bases). V was cut by 5 bases and J by 1 base, with 15 bases left in between. CDR1 is DFQATT, CDR2 SNEGSKA, per germline (reference sequence). The CDR3 loop spans 14 amino acids. DNA of the CDR3: TGCAGTGCTGCGGGACGGCGGGGATCCTACGAGCAGTACTTC. Residues: CSAAGRRGSYEQYF.

V is TRBV7-9 and J is TRBJ2-7; TRBD1 matches at 8 bases. The J segment lost 2 bases and the V segment lost 5 bases, leaving 2 bases of the junction unmatched. The germline V gene encodes CDR1 SEHNR and CDR2 FQNEAQ (reference sequence). This CDR3 spans 13 amino acids. This chain's CDR3 is CASSTGGAYEQYF. The CDR3 DNA follows: TGTGCCAGCAGCACAGGGGGAGCCTACGAGCAGTACTTC.

V and J are TRBV4-1 and TRBJ1-2, with D possibly matching TRBD1 (5 bases). Germline CDR1 reads MGHRA; CDR2 reads YSYEKL. V lost 6 bases, J lost 3 bases, and 11 bases lay in between. This CDR3 spans 13 amino acids. This CDR3 reads CASRHTGDYGYTF. The DNA of the CDR3 is TGCGCCAGCAGACACACAGGAGACTATGGCTACACCTTC.

V usage is TRBV29-1 and J usage is TRBJ2-5; either TRBD1 or TRBD2 may fit D (5 bases each). This CDR3 has 12 residues. V lost 7 bases, J lost 12 bases, and 21 bases lay in between. The germline gives CDR1 SQVTM, CDR2 ANQGSEA. The CDR3 sequence: CSAKGPAGIEYF. The CDR3 region has the DNA TGCAGCGCTAAGGGACCGGCCGGAATTGAGTACTTC.

The CDR3 DNA reads TGCAGTGCTAGAGGCACCTACGAGCAGTACTTC. Protein sequence: CSARGTYEQYF. The V gene is TRBV20-1, the J gene TRBJ2-7; no definite D call. The CDR3 is 11 residues long. Germline V gene data show CDR1 as DFQATT and CDR2 as SNEGSKA (reference sequence). V was cut by 1 base and J by 2 bases, with 3 bases left in between.

This clonotype was seen a few times. This CDR3 is CASSLAGGTQYEQYF. Here the CDR3 DNA reads TGTGCCAGCAGCTTAGCGGGAGGGACACAATACGAGCAGTACTTC. V usage is TRBV7-8 and J usage is TRBJ2-7, with a weak D call TRBD2 (7 bases). The length of the CDR3 is 15 residues. V lost 0 bases and J 4 bases, leaving 13 bases between the germline ends. Germline V gives CDR1 SGHVS, CDR2 FQNEAQ.

The chain has TRBV25-1 and TRBJ2-3, with 13 bases lining up with TRBD2. CDR3 length equals 15 residues. Looked up from germline, CDR1 is MGHDK and CDR2 is SYGVNS. Trimming took 4 bases from V and 5 from J; bases not matched to a gene: 3. The CDR3 here is CASSGTSGGRDTQYF. The CDR3 region has the DNA TGTGCCAGCAGTGGGACTAGCGGGGGACGAGATACGCAGTATTTT.

This clonotype was counted many times. V and J are TRBV5-6 and TRBJ1-1, with a possible D match to TRBD1 (5 bases). Germline values: CDR1 SGHDT, CDR2 YYEEEE. The CDR3 runs 13 residues. Deletions cut 2 bases from V and 5 bases from J, with 10 bases between. The CDR3 DNA is TGTGCCAGCAGCTTCCCTTGGGGGACTGAAGCTTTCTTT. This sequence encodes CASSFPWGTEAFF.

The rearrangement uses TRBV4-3 and TRBJ2-7, with 11 bases matching TRBD1. Germline assignment: CDR1 LGHNA and CDR2 YSLEER. Trimming took 3 bases from V and 1 from J; bases not matched to a gene: 2. The CDR3 is 15 amino acids. In DNA, the CDR3 is TGCGCCAGCAGCCATGGGACAGGGGGGTCCTACGAGCAGTACTTC. Translating gives CASSHGTGGSYEQYF.